The rows below give T cell receptor beta chains drawn from one sample of a study of HIV-infected patients and healthy controls. From the 5' RACE reads, TCRdb called clonotypes with MiXCR, one entry per CDR3 protein. This sample has 10,000 to 12,000 distinct CDR3 sequences, with just over 8% found just once. What was sequenced was blood. Source of these receptors: an adult in good health. Both conserved end residues are part of each CDR3. A D gene is named only where the DNA matches it firmly. A row's size may be missing; if present it is once, few, many or a size class.

d_gene: -
j_gene: TRBJ1-5
abundance: medium-sized
v_gene: TRBV12-3/TRBV12-4
CDR3nt: TGTGCCAGCAGTCCCCAAGGAACAGGGCCCGATCAGCCCCAGCATTTT
CDR3aa: CASSPQGTGPDQPQHF

d_gene: -
j_gene: TRBJ2-5
abundance: few
v_gene: TRBV6-5
CDR3nt: TGTGCCAGCAGTTACCGAGCGAACCAAGAGACCCAGTACTTC
CDR3aa: CASSYRANQETQYF

d_gene: -
j_gene: TRBJ2-7
abundance: many
v_gene: TRBV5-1
CDR3nt: TGCGCCAGCAGCTTACAGGACCACTCCTACGAGCAGTACTTC
CDR3aa: CASSLQDHSYEQYF

d_gene: TRBD1
j_gene: TRBJ1-5
abundance: -
v_gene: TRBV20-1
CDR3nt: TGCAGTGCTAGAAAGGGACAGGGGAGTACTCTTTATAATCAGCCCCAGCATTTT
CDR3aa: CSARKGQGSTLYNQPQHF

d_gene: -
j_gene: TRBJ1-6
abundance: many
v_gene: TRBV7-2
CDR3nt: TGTGCCAGCAGCTTATCTGAATCTTCACCCCTCCACTTT
CDR3aa: CASSLSESSPLHF

d_gene: TRBD1
j_gene: TRBJ2-5
abundance: medium-sized
v_gene: TRBV6-6
CDR3nt: TGTGCCAGCAGAGGAGGATTTCAGGGGGCCGGTGAGACCCAGTACTTC
CDR3aa: CASRGGFQGAGETQYF

d_gene: -
j_gene: TRBJ2-2
abundance: many
v_gene: TRBV20-1
CDR3nt: TGCAGTGCCGTACAGACGGGGAACACCGGGGAGCTGTTTTTT
CDR3aa: CSAVQTGNTGELFF

d_gene: -
j_gene: TRBJ2-3
abundance: medium-sized
v_gene: TRBV27
CDR3nt: TGTGCCAGCAGTCGCCCCACAGATACGCAGTATTTT
CDR3aa: CASSRPTDTQYF

d_gene: -
j_gene: TRBJ2-7
abundance: medium-sized
v_gene: TRBV7-9
CDR3nt: TGTGCCAGCAGCTTTAGGGAGACAGTCCGATCCTACGAGCAGTACTTC
CDR3aa: CASSFRETVRSYEQYF

d_gene: -
j_gene: TRBJ2-7
abundance: medium-sized
v_gene: TRBV6-1
CDR3nt: TGTGCCAGCACTCTAACTCGTGTGGAAACCTACGAGCAGTACTTC
CDR3aa: CASTLTRVETYEQYF

d_gene: TRBD1
j_gene: TRBJ2-4
abundance: medium-sized
v_gene: TRBV27
CDR3nt: TGTGCCAGCCCATTTAAGGAGGACAGGGGACCCAAAAACATTCAGTACTTC
CDR3aa: CASPFKEDRGPKNIQYF

d_gene: TRBD1
j_gene: TRBJ1-5
abundance: -
v_gene: TRBV2
CDR3nt: TGTGCCAGCGCAACAGGGGGAAATCAGCCCCAGCATTTT
CDR3aa: CASATGGNQPQHF

d_gene: -
j_gene: TRBJ2-3
abundance: medium-sized
v_gene: TRBV10-3
CDR3nt: TGTGCCATCAGCTTCGCCGGGGAAACAGATACGCAGTATTTT
CDR3aa: CAISFAGETDTQYF

d_gene: -
j_gene: TRBJ2-3
abundance: many
v_gene: TRBV5-5
CDR3nt: TGTGCCAGCAGCTTGGTGGGGGGCGATGAAGATACGCAGTATTTT
CDR3aa: CASSLVGGDEDTQYF

d_gene: TRBD1
j_gene: TRBJ1-4
abundance: -
v_gene: TRBV30
CDR3nt: TGTGCCTGGACACAGGGGGCAACTAATGAAAAACTGTTTTTT
CDR3aa: CAWTQGATNEKLFF

d_gene: -
j_gene: TRBJ2-7
abundance: few
v_gene: TRBV13
CDR3nt: TGTGCCAGCAGCTTGGGCGGGCCTAACCCCTACGAGCAGTACTTC
CDR3aa: CASSLGGPNPYEQYF

d_gene: TRBD1
j_gene: TRBJ2-7
abundance: medium-sized
v_gene: TRBV12-3/TRBV12-4
CDR3nt: TGTGCCAGCAGCACCGGACAGGGGGCCGATGAGCAGTACTTC
CDR3aa: CASSTGQGADEQYF

d_gene: TRBD2
j_gene: TRBJ2-5
abundance: few
v_gene: TRBV23-1
CDR3nt: TGCGCCAGCAGTCAATCCCTCACTGGAGTAGCGGGAGAGACCCAGTACTTC
CDR3aa: CASSQSLTGVAGETQYF

d_gene: TRBD1
j_gene: TRBJ1-5
abundance: medium-sized
v_gene: TRBV6-2/TRBV6-3
CDR3nt: TGTGCCAGCAGTCAGGACAGGAGCAATCAGCCCCAGCATTTT
CDR3aa: CASSQDRSNQPQHF

d_gene: -
j_gene: TRBJ2-2
abundance: few
v_gene: TRBV7-2
CDR3nt: TGTGCCAGCAGACCGAACAGGGTTTTGACCGGGGAGCTGTTTTTT
CDR3aa: CASRPNRVLTGELFF

d_gene: -
j_gene: TRBJ1-5
abundance: many
v_gene: TRBV20-1
CDR3nt: TGCAGTGCTAGCCTGGACAGCTTAAATAGCAATCAGCCCCAGCATTTT
CDR3aa: CSASLDSLNSNQPQHF

d_gene: -
j_gene: TRBJ2-3
abundance: medium-sized
v_gene: TRBV7-9
CDR3nt: TGTGCCAGCAGCTTAGGACAGGACTATGTCGATACGCAGTATTTT
CDR3aa: CASSLGQDYVDTQYF

d_gene: -
j_gene: TRBJ2-7
abundance: many
v_gene: TRBV18
CDR3nt: TGTGCCAGCTCACCGGAAGGGACCTACGAGCAGTACTTC
CDR3aa: CASSPEGTYEQYF

d_gene: TRBD1
j_gene: TRBJ2-2
abundance: few
v_gene: TRBV19
CDR3nt: TGTGCCAGTACCGGGACAGGGGTGAACACCGGGGAGCTGTTTTTT
CDR3aa: CASTGTGVNTGELFF

d_gene: -
j_gene: TRBJ2-7
abundance: medium-sized
v_gene: TRBV6-6
CDR3nt: TGTGCCAGCAGTCCCGGGCCCGAGCAGTACTTC
CDR3aa: CASSPGPEQYF

d_gene: TRBD1
j_gene: TRBJ2-7
abundance: many
v_gene: TRBV25-1
CDR3nt: TGTGCCAGCAGTGAATCTTGGGGACAGGGGGCGAGTGGGTCCTACGAGCAGTACTTC
CDR3aa: CASSESWGQGASGSYEQYF

d_gene: -
j_gene: TRBJ2-7
abundance: many
v_gene: TRBV7-2
CDR3nt: TGTGCCAGCAGCTTAGCCGGGACTTCTCCTGGGTACGAGCAGTACTTC
CDR3aa: CASSLAGTSPGYEQYF

d_gene: TRBD1
j_gene: TRBJ2-3
abundance: medium-sized
v_gene: TRBV2
CDR3nt: TGTGCCAGCAGTCCCGACAGGGGTACAGATACGCAGTATTTT
CDR3aa: CASSPDRGTDTQYF

d_gene: -
j_gene: TRBJ1-6
abundance: many
v_gene: TRBV7-8
CDR3nt: TGTGCCAGCAGCTTAGGCATCAGGGGAAATTCACCCCTCCACTTT
CDR3aa: CASSLGIRGNSPLHF

d_gene: -
j_gene: TRBJ2-1
abundance: medium-sized
v_gene: TRBV10-3
CDR3nt: TGTGCCATCAGTGAGTCCCCCTCTTCGCCGGGAGAGGGCTCCTACAATGAGCAGTTCTTC
CDR3aa: CAISESPSSPGEGSYNEQFF

d_gene: -
j_gene: TRBJ2-7
abundance: many
v_gene: TRBV7-9
CDR3nt: TGTGCCAGCAGCTTAACCGGGGCCGAGCAGTACTTC
CDR3aa: CASSLTGAEQYF

d_gene: -
j_gene: TRBJ1-1
abundance: many
v_gene: TRBV11-3
CDR3nt: TGTGCCAGCAGCTTAGGGGCTGCGAACACTGAAGCTTTCTTT
CDR3aa: CASSLGAANTEAFF

d_gene: -
j_gene: TRBJ2-1
abundance: medium-sized
v_gene: TRBV7-2
CDR3nt: TGTGCCAGCAGCTTCGATTGGCGCTCGAGCTCCTACAATGAGCAGTTCTTC
CDR3aa: CASSFDWRSSSYNEQFF

d_gene: -
j_gene: TRBJ2-5
abundance: medium-sized
v_gene: TRBV2
CDR3nt: TGTGCCAGCAGCGTTCAAGAGACCCAGTACTTC
CDR3aa: CASSVQETQYF

d_gene: -
j_gene: TRBJ1-2
abundance: many
v_gene: TRBV19
CDR3nt: TGTGCCAGTAGTTCCCGGGGCGTATCGAACTATGGCTACACCTTC
CDR3aa: CASSSRGVSNYGYTF

d_gene: TRBD1
j_gene: TRBJ2-1
abundance: many
v_gene: TRBV4-1
CDR3nt: TGCGCCAGCAGCCAAGAAGGGACAGCGGACAATGAGCAGTTCTTC
CDR3aa: CASSQEGTADNEQFF